This T cell receptor (beta chain) was retrieved from a study of control samples from healthy donors and cancer patients. The germline gives CDR1 MNHEY, CDR2 SVGAGI. The CDR3 extends over 12 amino acids. The V segment lost 6 bases and the J segment 4 bases; nucleotides outside the gene matches: 1. Profiling relied on immunoSEQ multiplex PCR, and the TCRdb table lists in-frame clones only, not all of them. The sample includes about 95,000 clones, roughly 90% seen only once; the top ten take about an eighth. This receptor was obtained from an older woman in good health. This sequence joins TRBV6-5 and TRBJ2-3; TRBD1 agrees at 7 bases. The specimen sequenced was blood. The CDR3 sequence is CASSGQADTQYF. Written as DNA, the CDR3 is TGTGCCAGCAGCGGACAGGCAGATACGCAGTATTTT.